This T cell receptor (beta chain) was recorded in a study of cytomegalovirus exposure and HLA in healthy donors. Researchers ran the PCR with 60 Vbeta and 13 Jbeta primers. Clones were sequenced by immunoSEQ multiplex PCR, and TCRdb holds only the in-frame ones, with some missing. This sample yields approximately 170,000 clones, of which over 75% are seen a single time; 2.5% to 3.5% belongs to the top ten. Input material: PBMCs. The sequence derives from a female donor in good health and CMV-seronegative.

CDR3 residues: CASSLFSGIGGNTIYF. CDR3 coding DNA: TGTGCCAGCAGCTTGTTTTCGGGGATCGGTGGAAACACCATATATTTT. The chain joins TRBV7-8 to TRBJ1-3; no firm D call. Trimming removed 3 bases at V and 3 bases at J, with 15 bases between. The germline gives CDR1 SGHVS, CDR2 FQNEAQ. The CDR3 length is 16 residues.